Each of the 4 T cell receptor beta chains below was sequenced from the same sample in a study of PD-L1 blockade in urothelial cancer. Some clones are missing from TCRdb's copy, which holds only in-frame ones; the method was immunoSEQ multiplex PCR. This sample has some 77,000 clones, with about nine tenths found just once. The sample here was PBMCs, taken around atezolizumab (anti-PD-L1) treatment. The receptors derive from a woman in her 70s with urothelial cancer.

The chain couples TRBV5-5 to TRBJ2-5; TRBD1 agrees at 7 bases. CDR3 length: 15 amino acids. Trimming cost V 3 bases and J 0 bases; bases outside gene matches: 5. The germline V gene encodes CDR1 SGHKS and CDR2 YYEKEE (reference sequence). The CDR3 DNA sequence: TGTGCCAGCAGCTCCCACGGGACAGACCAAGAGACCCAGTACTTC. Translating it yields CASSSHGTDQETQYF.

The V gene is TRBV9, the J gene TRBJ2-7; D call uncertain. CDR1 is SGDLS and CDR2 is YYNGEE in the germline V gene. CDR3 length: 13 residues. V shed 0 bases and J shed 6 bases, with 10 bases lying between them. The CDR3 sequence is CASSVAGVGEQYF. The CDR3, as DNA: TGTGCCAGCAGCGTAGCGGGTGTAGGCGAGCAGTACTTC.

The count of this clone is one. This rearrangement joins TRBV10-3 to TRBJ2-3; 11 positions match TRBD2. Germline values: CDR1 ENHRY, CDR2 SYGVKD. The junction had 2 bases not matched to a gene; V was cut back by 3 bases and J by 0 bases. The CDR3 is made up of 16 amino acids. The CDR3 nucleotides read TGTGCCATCAGTGATTGGACTAGCGGGAGCACAGATACGCAGTATTTT. It is translated as CAISDWTSGSTDTQYF.

On this clone: At one of its ends the junction is not consistent with the germline gene, which may arise from a read error. The J gene is TRBJ1-5, the V gene TRBV7-9; no clear D. The CDR3 is made up of 12 amino acids. Germline V lookup: CDR1 SEHNR, CDR2 FQNEAQ (reference sequence). The CDR3 is CASSLGEGSRNF. The CDR3, as DNA: TGTGCCAGCAGCTTAGGTGAGGGATCTAGGAATTTT.